The entry below describes one T cell receptor beta chain. Its antigen is not known. The data derive from a study of memory CD4+ T cells and cytomegalovirus serostatus. Single viable CD3+CD4+CD8-CD45RO+ cells were sorted as the memory CD4+ T cells. Study-level points and caveats: About 40% of the roughly 160 known CMV-associated TCRbeta sequences appeared in CD4+ memory.

Under the authors' procedure: After removing out-of-frame reads, 2 million to 2.5 million distinct TCRbeta sequences remained. TCRdb's table, derived via immunoSEQ multiplex PCR, lists solely in-frame clones and lacks some. The D gene and trimming were derived from the DNA, and the V and J assignments and clone size from that table. The data contain tens of thousands of clones, roughly 80% of them singletons. Trimming stripped 4 bases from V and 8 bases from J, with 14 bases between. Germline V gene sequence: CDR1 MRHNA, CDR2 SNTAGT. The CDR3 totals 14 residues. Sequencing used memory CD4+ T cells from blood. The source is an adult in good health and CMV-seronegative. The V gene is TRBV6-4, the J gene TRBJ1-4; D gene unclear. DNA for the CDR3: TGTGCCAGCAGTGGATCAGGAGGGTCCGAAAAACTGTTTTTT. Translated, it gives CASSGSGGSEKLFF.